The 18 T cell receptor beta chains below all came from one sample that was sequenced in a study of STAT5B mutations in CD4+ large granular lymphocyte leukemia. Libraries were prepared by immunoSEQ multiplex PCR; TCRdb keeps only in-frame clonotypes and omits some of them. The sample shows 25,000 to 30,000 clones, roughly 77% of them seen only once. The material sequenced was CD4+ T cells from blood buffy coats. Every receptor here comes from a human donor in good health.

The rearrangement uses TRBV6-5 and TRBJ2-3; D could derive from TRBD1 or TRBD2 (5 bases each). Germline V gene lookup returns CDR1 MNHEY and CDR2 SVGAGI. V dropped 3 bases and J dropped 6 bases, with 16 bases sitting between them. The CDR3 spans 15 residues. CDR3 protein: CASSYRQGPWDTQYF. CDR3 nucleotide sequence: TGTGCCAGCAGTTATCGGCAGGGACCTTGGGATACGCAGTATTTT.

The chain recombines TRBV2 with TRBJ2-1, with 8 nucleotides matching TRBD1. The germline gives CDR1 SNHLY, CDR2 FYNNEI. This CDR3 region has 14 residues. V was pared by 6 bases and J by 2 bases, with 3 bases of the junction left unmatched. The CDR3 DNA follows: TGTGCCAGCAGCTTGGACAGGGCCTACAATGAGCAGTTCTTC. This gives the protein CASSLDRAYNEQFF.

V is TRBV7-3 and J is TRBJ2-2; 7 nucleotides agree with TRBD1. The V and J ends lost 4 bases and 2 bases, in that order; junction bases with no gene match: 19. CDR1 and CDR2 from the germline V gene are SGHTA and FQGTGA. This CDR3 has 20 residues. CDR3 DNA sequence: TGTGCCAGCAGCTACACAATAGGACTGCCGGGACAGACCAACACCGGGGAGCTGTTTTTT. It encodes CASSYTIGLPGQTNTGELFF. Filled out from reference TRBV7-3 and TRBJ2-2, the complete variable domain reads GAGVSQTPSNKVTEKGKYVELRCDPISGHTALYWYRQSLGQGPEFLIYFQGTGAADDSGLPNDRFFAVRPEGSVSTLKIQRTERGDSAVYLCASSYTIGLPGQTNTGELFFGEGSRLTVL.

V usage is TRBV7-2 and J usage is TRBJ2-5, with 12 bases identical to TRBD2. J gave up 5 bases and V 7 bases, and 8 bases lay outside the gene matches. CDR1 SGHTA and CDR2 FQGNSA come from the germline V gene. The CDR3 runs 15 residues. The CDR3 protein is CASTPGTSGWETQYF. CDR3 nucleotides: TGTGCCAGCACCCCCGGGACTAGCGGGTGGGAGACCCAGTACTTC. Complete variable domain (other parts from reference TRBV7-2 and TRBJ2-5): GAGVSQSPSNKVTEKGKDVELRCDPISGHTALYWYRQSLGQGLEFLIYFQGNSAPDKSGLPSDRFSAERTGGSVSTLTIQRTQQEDSAVYLCASTPGTSGWETQYFGPGTRLLVL.

In DNA form, the CDR3 reads TGCGCCAGCAGCTTGGCCGGACCCGACACCGGGGAGCTGTTTTTT. Its protein is CASSLAGPDTGELFF. The chain recombines TRBV5-1 with TRBJ2-2; D is uncertain. This CDR3 has 15 amino acids. The V gene's germline CDR1 is SGHRS and CDR2 YFSETQ. V was shortened by 0 bases and J by 3 bases, with 9 bases between the two germline ends.

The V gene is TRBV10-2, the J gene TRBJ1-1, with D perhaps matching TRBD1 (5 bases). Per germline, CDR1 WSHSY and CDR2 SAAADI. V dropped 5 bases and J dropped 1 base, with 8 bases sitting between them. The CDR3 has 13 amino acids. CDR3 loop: CASSQTANTEAFF. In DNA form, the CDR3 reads TGCGCCAGCAGTCAGACAGCGAACACTGAAGCTTTCTTT.

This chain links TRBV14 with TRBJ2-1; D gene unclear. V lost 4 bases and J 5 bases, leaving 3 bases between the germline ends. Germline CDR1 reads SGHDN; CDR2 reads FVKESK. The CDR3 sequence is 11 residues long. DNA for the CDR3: TGTGCCAGCAGCCCCCACAATGAGCAGTTCTTC. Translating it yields CASSPHNEQFF.

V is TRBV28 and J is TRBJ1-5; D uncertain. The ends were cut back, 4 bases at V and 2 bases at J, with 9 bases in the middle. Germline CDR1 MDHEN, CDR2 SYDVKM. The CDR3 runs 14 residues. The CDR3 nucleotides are TGTGCCAGCAGTTCGGGTCCGGGCAATCAGCCCCAGCATTTT. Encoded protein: CASSSGPGNQPQHF.

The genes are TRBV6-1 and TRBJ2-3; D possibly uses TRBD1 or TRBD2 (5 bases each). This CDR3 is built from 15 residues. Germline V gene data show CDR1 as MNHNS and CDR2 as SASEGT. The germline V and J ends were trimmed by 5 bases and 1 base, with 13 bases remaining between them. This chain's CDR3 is CASSSGTQGTDTQYF. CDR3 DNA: TGTGCCAGCAGTTCCGGGACCCAGGGCACAGATACGCAGTATTTT.

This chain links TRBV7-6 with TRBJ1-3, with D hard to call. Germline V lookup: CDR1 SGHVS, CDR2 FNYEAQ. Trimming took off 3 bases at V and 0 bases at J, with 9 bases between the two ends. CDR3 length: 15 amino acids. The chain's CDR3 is CASSLYFPSGNTIYF. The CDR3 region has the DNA TGTGCCAGCAGCTTGTATTTTCCCTCTGGAAACACCATATATTTT.

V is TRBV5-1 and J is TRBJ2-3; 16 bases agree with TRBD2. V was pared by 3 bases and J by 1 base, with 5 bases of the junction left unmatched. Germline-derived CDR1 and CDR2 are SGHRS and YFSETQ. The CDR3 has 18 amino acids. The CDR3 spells CASSSGTSGRGGTDTQYF. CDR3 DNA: TGCGCCAGCAGCTCCGGGACTAGCGGGAGGGGGGGCACAGATACGCAGTATTTT.

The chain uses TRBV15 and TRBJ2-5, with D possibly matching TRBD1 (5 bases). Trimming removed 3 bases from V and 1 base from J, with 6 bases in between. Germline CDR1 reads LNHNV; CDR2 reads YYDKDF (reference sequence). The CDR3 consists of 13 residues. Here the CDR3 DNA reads TGTGCCACCAGCAGGACAGTCCAAGAGACCCAGTACTTC. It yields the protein CATSRTVQETQYF.

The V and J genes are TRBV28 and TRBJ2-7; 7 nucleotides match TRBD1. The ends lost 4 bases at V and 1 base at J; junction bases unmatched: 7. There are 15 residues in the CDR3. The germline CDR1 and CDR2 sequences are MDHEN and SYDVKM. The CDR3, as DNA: TGTGCCAGCAGTTCCCCTAAGGGGGCATCCTACGAGCAGTACTTC. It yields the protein CASSSPKGASYEQYF.

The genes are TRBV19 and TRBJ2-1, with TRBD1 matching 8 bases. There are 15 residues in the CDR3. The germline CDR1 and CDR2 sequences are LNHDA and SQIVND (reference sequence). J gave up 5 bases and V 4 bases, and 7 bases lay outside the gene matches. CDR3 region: CASSRTQGVHNEQFF. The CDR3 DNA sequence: TGTGCCAGTAGTAGAACACAGGGGGTGCACAATGAGCAGTTCTTC.

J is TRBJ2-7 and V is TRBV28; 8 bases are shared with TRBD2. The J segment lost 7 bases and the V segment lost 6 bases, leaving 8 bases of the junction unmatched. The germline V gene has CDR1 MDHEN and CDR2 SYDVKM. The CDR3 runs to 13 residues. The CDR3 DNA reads TGTGCCAGCAGGAACTATGGCGGGGGGGAGCAGTACTTC. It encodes CASRNYGGGEQYF.

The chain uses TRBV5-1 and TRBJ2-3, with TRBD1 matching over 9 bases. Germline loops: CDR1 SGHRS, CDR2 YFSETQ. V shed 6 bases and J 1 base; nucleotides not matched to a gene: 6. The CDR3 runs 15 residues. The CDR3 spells CASNTGGFGTDTQYF. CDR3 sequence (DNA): TGCGCCAGCAATACAGGGGGCTTTGGCACAGATACGCAGTATTTT.

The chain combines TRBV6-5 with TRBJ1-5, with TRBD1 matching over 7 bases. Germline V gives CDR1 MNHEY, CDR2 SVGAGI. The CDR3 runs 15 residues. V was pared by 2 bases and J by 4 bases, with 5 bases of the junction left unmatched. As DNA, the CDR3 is TGTGCCAGCAGTTACACATCAGGGGGGAATCAGCCCCAGCATTTT. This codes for CASSYTSGGNQPQHF.

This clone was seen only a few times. CDR3 loop: CASSDADAYEQFF. CDR3 nucleotide sequence: TGCGCCAGCAGTGATGCGGACGCCTATGAGCAGTTCTTC. The chain links TRBV10-1 to TRBJ2-1; D unresolved. The CDR3 extends over 13 amino acids. The germline V gene encodes CDR1 WNHNN and CDR2 SYGVQD (reference sequence). Deletions cut 3 bases from V and 8 bases from J, with 11 bases between.